This TCR beta chain was captured in a study of blood T cell repertoires in COVID-19. Germline values: CDR1 KGHSH, CDR2 LQKENI. The V and J ends lost 4 bases and 6 bases, in that order; junction bases with no gene match: 2. CDR3 length equals 14 residues. Original processing notes: Estimated nucleated cell counts came from reference gene primer amplification. TCRdb's table, derived via immunoSEQ multiplex PCR, lists solely in-frame clones and lacks some. That table furnishes V, J and clone size, whereas the DNA furnished D and trimming. This sample yields roughly 86,000 clones, of which under 85% are seen a single time; around 3.3% belongs to the top ten.

The chain recombines TRBV18 with TRBJ1-6; 8 nucleotides align to TRBD1. The specimen was peripheral blood. The TCR comes from an elderly woman with COVID-19, enrolled during active disease. Here the CDR3 reads CASSQDRGNSPLHF. The CDR3 DNA sequence: TGTGCCAGCTCACAAGACAGGGGTAATTCACCCCTCCACTTT.